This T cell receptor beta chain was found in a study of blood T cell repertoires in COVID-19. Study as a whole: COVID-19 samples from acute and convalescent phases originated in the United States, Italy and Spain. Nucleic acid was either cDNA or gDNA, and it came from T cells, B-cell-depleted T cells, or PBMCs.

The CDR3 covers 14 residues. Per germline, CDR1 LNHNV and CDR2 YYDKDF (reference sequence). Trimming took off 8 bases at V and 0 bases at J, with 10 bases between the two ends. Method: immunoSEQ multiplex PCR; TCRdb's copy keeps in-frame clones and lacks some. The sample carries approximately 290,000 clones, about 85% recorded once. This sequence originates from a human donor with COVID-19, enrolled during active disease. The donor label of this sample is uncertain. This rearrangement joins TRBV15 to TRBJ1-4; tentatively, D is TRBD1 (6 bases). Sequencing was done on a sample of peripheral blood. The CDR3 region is CATQHRATNEKLFF. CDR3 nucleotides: TGTGCCACCCAACACAGGGCAACTAATGAAAAACTGTTTTTT.